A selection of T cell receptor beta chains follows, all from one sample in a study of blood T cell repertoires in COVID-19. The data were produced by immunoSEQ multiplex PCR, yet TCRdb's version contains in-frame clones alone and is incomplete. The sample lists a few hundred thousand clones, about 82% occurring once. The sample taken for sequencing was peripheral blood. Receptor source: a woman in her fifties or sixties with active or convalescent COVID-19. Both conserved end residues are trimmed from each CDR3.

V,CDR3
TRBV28,ASSTGTFFSNYGYT
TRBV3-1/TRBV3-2,ASSQESGRAIDEQF
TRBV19,ASSIEGGTSLTGELF
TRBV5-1,ASSEGRRVTNEKLF
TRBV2,ASSALAGEQY
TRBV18,ASSPDRQDTQY
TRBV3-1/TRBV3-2,ASSQGATGGSYGTEAF
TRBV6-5,ASSSGTVSYNEQF
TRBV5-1,ASSLGTVVNYGYT
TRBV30,AWGTGSSYEQY
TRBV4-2,ASSPPYRGSPF
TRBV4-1,ASSQDSREISEQF
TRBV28,ASSPWAYSGNTIY
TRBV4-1,ASSSERQQPQH
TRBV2,ASGEAGGNSGELF
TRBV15,ATSTGLETQY
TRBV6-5,ASSPVRGAANVLT
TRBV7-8,ASSLVDRGGEQY
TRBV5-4,ASSQTGKRNTEAF
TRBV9,ASSSEGTGELF
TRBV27,ASSMQGHEQY
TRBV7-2,ASSLAQGEQF
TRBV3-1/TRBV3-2,ASSQAYTGELF
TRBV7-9,ASSSPGTVYEQY
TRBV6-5,AINRDRMTNTEAF
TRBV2,ASSGRQGRYGYT
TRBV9,ASSVTVTGEETQY
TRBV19,ASSPQAGVAKNIQY
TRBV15,ATSRTSGNEQF
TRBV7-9,ASSQDREGYT
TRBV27,ASSLRGSSYNEQF
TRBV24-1,APKAGGKITSGANVLT